The 27 T cell receptor beta chains in this list originate from one sample, sequenced in a study of blood T cell repertoires in COVID-19 (dated by TCRdb to 2020 to 2022). The library was built by means of the immunoSEQ multiplex PCR assay. Sourced from immuneACCESS, this table was stored by TCRdb with only in-frame sequences that have V and J called. A share of the clones is absent; for the studies checked, an unresolved V gene accounts for under half, and the remainder has no known explanation. Here the sample has more than 85,000 clones; around 78% occur a single time. The ten biggest clones cover 18% of the sample. Sequencing input: peripheral blood. All receptors come from a woman aged 60-70 years with acute or convalescent COVID-19.

The rearrangement uses TRBV5-1 and TRBJ1-1; D not certain. This CDR3 is built from 15 residues. V shed 0 bases and J shed 2 bases, with 11 bases lying between them. Germline-derived CDR1 and CDR2 are SGHRS and YFSETQ. DNA for the CDR3: TGCGCCAGCAGCTTGGTTTACGTTGGCAACACTGAAGCTTTCTTT. Its protein product is CASSLVYVGNTEAFF. Drawing the rest from reference TRBV5-1 and TRBJ1-1, the complete variable domain is KAGVTQTPRYLIKTRGQQVTLSCSPISGHRSVSWYQQTPGQGLQFLFEYFSETQRNKGNFPGRFSGRQFSNSRSEMNVSTLELGDSALYLCASSLVYVGNTEAFFGQGTRLTVV.

The chain is built from TRBV9 and TRBJ2-1; D gene unclear. From germline, CDR1 is SGDLS and CDR2 YYNGEE. With 3 bases removed from V and 5 bases from J, the gap between germline ends came to 6 bases. The CDR3 totals 12 residues. The CDR3 DNA reads TGTGCCAGCAGCGCCTTCGACAATGAGCAGTTCTTC. Translating it yields CASSAFDNEQFF.

The chain links TRBV21-1 to TRBJ2-1; no check of the table's D call, TRBD2, against the DNA was made. TRBV21-1 is a pseudogene locus. The CDR3 loop spans 17 amino acids. CDR3 nucleotides: TGTGCCAGCAGCGGACTAGCGGGGGCCGATTCCTACAATGAGCAGTTCTTC. The encoded protein is CASSGLAGADSYNEQFF.

Only one count was recorded for this clone. This chain connects TRBV11-1 to TRBJ2-3; 8 bases agree with TRBD2. V was pared by 3 bases and J by 5 bases, with 4 bases of the junction left unmatched. This CDR3 contains 14 residues. Germline loops: CDR1 SGHAT, CDR2 FQDESV (reference sequence). The CDR3 bases are TGTGCCAGCAGCTTGGGACTAGGGATAGATACGCAGTATTTT. Protein: CASSLGLGIDTQYF.

V and J are TRBV19 and TRBJ1-5; possible D gene TRBD1, 5 bases. Germline assignment: CDR1 LNHDA and CDR2 SQIVND (reference sequence). This CDR3 comprises 14 residues. V shed 11 bases and J shed 6 bases, with 20 bases lying between them. The CDR3 here is CACQEGASFQPQHF. In DNA, the CDR3 is TGTGCCTGCCAGGAAGGGGCCTCCTTTCAGCCCCAGCATTTT.

The genes are TRBV29-1 and TRBJ2-3; 7 positions agree with TRBD2. Trimming removed 7 bases from V and 7 bases from J; junction bases left unmatched: 8. The CDR3 runs to 12 residues. Germline lookup yields CDR1 SQVTM and CDR2 ANQGSEA. CDR3 protein: CSAREGHYTQYF. CDR3 DNA sequence: TGCAGCGCCAGGGAGGGCCATTATACGCAGTATTTT.

CDR3 nucleotides: TGTGCCAGCAAGGCCGCAGGGCCAAATACCGGGGAGCTGTTTTTT. Residues: CASKAAGPNTGELFF. The chain carries TRBV2 and TRBJ2-2, with D possibly matching TRBD1 (5 bases). V was cut by 7 bases and J by 5 bases, with 17 bases left in between. The CDR3 totals 15 residues. Per the germline V gene, CDR1 is SNHLY and CDR2 is FYNNEI. Based on the CDR3 plus reference TRBV2 and TRBJ2-2, the full variable domain is EPEVTQTPSHQVTQMGQEVILRCVPISNHLYFYWYRQILGQKVEFLVSFYNNEISEKSEIFDDQFSVERPDGSNFTLKIRSTKLEDSAMYFCASKAAGPNTGELFFGEGSRLTVL.

Points on this clone: The conserved closing phenylalanine or tryptophan is absent in this CDR3, likely reflecting a read error. The DNA is left out, because the CDR3 cannot be placed on it with certainty; the CDR3 is given as TCRdb lists it. This chain links TRBV27 with TRBJ1-2; the D call TRBD1 from the table was never checked on the DNA. The CDR3 region is 12 residues in length, termini included. CDR1 MNHEY and CDR2 SMNVEV come from the germline V gene (reference sequence). CDR3 sequence reads: CASRTGTGSLSV.

The V call is TRBV2, the J call TRBJ1-6; TRBD1 matches 7 bases. The ends lost 2 bases at V and 10 bases at J; junction bases unmatched: 8. Germline CDR1 SNHLY, CDR2 FYNNEI. The CDR3 loop spans 15 amino acids. This CDR3 reads CASSEQGVVGSPLHF. In DNA, the CDR3 is TGTGCCAGCAGTGAACAGGGGGTAGTGGGGTCACCCCTCCACTTT.

The V call is TRBV6-2 or TRBV6-3, the J call TRBJ2-7; TRBD2 agrees at 12 bases. Looked up from germline, CDR1 is MNHEY and CDR2 is SVGEGT. V lost 5 bases and J lost 6; bases outside the gene matches: 11. The CDR3 totals 16 residues. Here the CDR3 DNA reads TGTGCCAGCAGTACCGGACTAGCGGGATCCCCCCGCGAGCAGTACTTC. Its translation: CASSTGLAGSPREQYF.

The DNA of the CDR3 is TGTGCCATCAGTTCGGGACAGATGCAAGAGACCCAGTACTTC. Protein product: CAISSGQMQETQYF. V is TRBV10-3 and J is TRBJ2-5; the match to TRBD1 covers 7 bases. Per the germline V gene, CDR1 is ENHRY and CDR2 is SYGVKD. V dropped 5 bases and J dropped 2; count of bases not matched to a gene: 5. This CDR3 is 14 amino acids long.

This chain connects TRBV28 to TRBJ2-7; TRBD2 aligns across 11 bases. The CDR3 loop spans 16 amino acids. Germline V CDR1 and CDR2: MDHEN, SYDVKM. V lost 7 bases and J lost 7; bases outside the gene matches: 15. As DNA, the CDR3 is TGTGCCAGCAAGGGGCCAAGACTAGCGGGATTGGGTGAGCAGTACTTC. Amino acids: CASKGPRLAGLGEQYF.

The chain joins TRBV7-3 to TRBJ1-1, with 7 nucleotides matching TRBD1. The V and J ends lost 5 bases and 2 bases, in that order; junction bases with no gene match: 5. Germline V gene sequence: CDR1 SGHTA, CDR2 FQGTGA. The CDR3 is made up of 14 amino acids. The chain's CDR3 is CASSPTGANTEAFF. CDR3 DNA: TGTGCCAGCAGCCCAACAGGGGCTAACACTGAAGCTTTCTTT.

CDR3 sequence reads: CASREGDRGINEQFF. DNA of the CDR3: TGTGCCAGCAGGGAGGGGGACAGGGGAATCAATGAGCAGTTCTTC. The rearrangement uses TRBV2 and TRBJ2-1; the match to TRBD1 covers 10 bases. The CDR3 consists of 15 residues. The V and J ends lost 6 bases and 6 bases, in that order; junction bases with no gene match: 8. Germline CDR1 SNHLY, CDR2 FYNNEI.

A few counts support this clone. The chain has TRBV18 and TRBJ1-1; maybe TRBD1 (6 bases). Trimming took 3 bases from V and 5 from J, leaving 13 bases between them. Germline lookup yields CDR1 KGHSH and CDR2 LQKENI. This CDR3 has 14 amino acids. The CDR3: CASSPGAWETEAFF. DNA for the CDR3: TGTGCCAGCTCACCGGGGGCTTGGGAAACTGAAGCTTTCTTT.

In DNA, the CDR3 is TGCGCCAGCAGCTTGGGGCGGACTAGCGGGTCCTACAATGAGCAGTTCTTC. As protein: CASSLGRTSGSYNEQFF. The chain links TRBV5-1 to TRBJ2-1; 11 bases match TRBD2. This CDR3 is built from 17 residues. J gave up 1 base and V 0 bases, and 3 bases lay outside the gene matches. The germline gives CDR1 SGHRS, CDR2 YFSETQ.

This clone was counted between two and nine times. The V call is TRBV5-1, the J call TRBJ2-7, with unresolved D. V lost 0 bases to trimming and J lost 1 base, with 8 bases between them. CDR3 size: 14 residues. CDR1 SGHRS and CDR2 YFSETQ come from the germline V gene. The CDR3 DNA reads as TGCGCCAGCAGCTTGGCCCTCTCTTCCTACGAGCAGTACTTC. It encodes CASSLALSSYEQYF.

J is TRBJ2-1 and V is TRBV14; 7 bases map to TRBD2. There are 16 residues in the CDR3. CDR1 and CDR2 from the germline V gene are SGHDN and FVKESK. The junction had 5 bases not matched to a gene; V was cut back by 3 bases and J by 0 bases. CDR3 sequence reads: CASSQIAGSSYNEQFF. The CDR3 DNA sequence: TGTGCCAGCAGCCAGATAGCGGGCAGCTCCTACAATGAGCAGTTCTTC.

The chain recombines TRBV28 with TRBJ1-3, with D possibly being TRBD1 (5 bases). Trimming pared 2 bases from V and 9 bases from J, leaving 11 bases between. Germline V CDR1 and CDR2: MDHEN, SYDVKM. This CDR3 is built from 13 residues. CDR3 sequence reads: CASSLKQASTIYF. The CDR3 bases are TGTGCCAGCAGTTTAAAACAGGCCTCCACCATATATTTT. Drawing the rest from reference TRBV28 and TRBJ1-3, the complete variable domain is DVKVTQSSRYLVKRTGEKVFLECVQDMDHENMFWYRQDPGLGLRLIYFSYDVKMKEKGDIPEGYSVSREKKERFSLILESASTNQTSMYLCASSLKQASTIYFGEGSWLTVV.

V and J are TRBV9 and TRBJ2-3, with 15 bases identical to TRBD2. Germline trimming cut 4 bases from V and 4 bases from J; bases unmatched to any gene: 4. This CDR3 comprises 16 residues. CDR1 and CDR2 (germline): SGDLS, YYNGEE. The CDR3 DNA reads as TGTGCCAGCAGCTCCGGGACTAGCGGGGGGCCAGATACGCAGTATTTT. It specifies CASSSGTSGGPDTQYF.

This clone is a singleton in its sample. V and J are TRBV6-6 and TRBJ1-5, with TRBD1 matching over 10 bases. The germline gives CDR1 MNHNY, CDR2 SVGAGI (reference sequence). V lost 5 bases and J lost 9; bases outside the gene matches: 10. The CDR3 is 15 amino acids. As DNA, the CDR3 is TGTGCCAGCAGTCACCGGGACAGGGGTGGGAGGCCCCAGCATTTT. It yields the protein CASSHRDRGGRPQHF.

This rearrangement joins TRBV28 to TRBJ2-1, with D possibly TRBD1 on 5 matching bases. Deletions cut 2 bases from V and 0 bases from J, with 8 bases between. Germline values: CDR1 MDHEN, CDR2 SYDVKM. The CDR3 sequence is 15 residues long. CDR3 in DNA: TGTGCCAGCAGTTTAGGGGCGCCCTCCTACAATGAGCAGTTCTTC. Translated: CASSLGAPSYNEQFF.

J is TRBJ1-6 and V is TRBV6-5; D remains unclear. V shed 0 bases and J shed 7 bases, with 10 bases lying between them. The CDR3 consists of 15 residues. CDR1 and CDR2 (germline): MNHEY, SVGAGI. The CDR3 DNA sequence: TGTGCCAGCAGTTACTCGATCTTCGGGAATTCACCCCTCCACTTT. Translated, it gives CASSYSIFGNSPLHF.

This rearrangement joins TRBV28 to TRBJ1-5; D unclear. This CDR3 spans 17 amino acids. Per the germline V gene, CDR1 is MDHEN and CDR2 is SYDVKM. The ends were cut back, 4 bases at V and 6 bases at J, with 22 bases in the middle. The DNA for the CDR3 is TGTGCCAGCAGTTCAACGAGGGAGCAAGGTAATACTCAGCCCCAGCATTTT. The encoded protein is CASSSTREQGNTQPQHF.

This clone appeared a single time. The V call is TRBV7-6, the J call TRBJ2-7; D uncertain. V was clipped by 3 bases and J by 3 bases, with 6 bases between them. Germline V gene data show CDR1 as SGHVS and CDR2 as FNYEAQ. The CDR3 consists of 12 residues. DNA of the CDR3: TGTGCCAGCAGCTTGACTGGCTACGAGCAGTACTTC. This encodes CASSLTGYEQYF.

The chain combines TRBV25-1 with TRBJ2-7; D uncertain. This CDR3 is 14 amino acids long. The germline CDR1 and CDR2 sequences are MGHDK and SYGVNS. Trimming shortened V by 3 bases and J by 5 bases, and 14 bases separated the two germline ends. CDR3 region: CASSDPETWHEQYF. CDR3 coding DNA: TGTGCCAGCAGTGATCCCGAAACCTGGCACGAGCAGTACTTC.

This clone was observed once. The CDR3 DNA is TGTGCCAGTAGTATCCCACTTTCAGGGGTCTGGGATACGCAGTATTTT. It specifies CASSIPLSGVWDTQYF. The chain has TRBV19 and TRBJ2-3, with D maybe TRBD1 (6 bases). Trimming removed 3 bases at V and 6 bases at J, with 19 bases between. Germline loops: CDR1 LNHDA, CDR2 SQIVND (reference sequence). CDR3 length: 16 amino acids.